This T cell receptor beta chain originates from a study of CD8 T cells in ankylosing spondylitis. General study findings and limits: Ankylosing spondylitis blood appeared to be characterized by a TCR beta motif of about eight highly homologous variants. Disease-linked clones reportedly showed significant enrichment in matched ankylosing spondylitis synovial fluid.

The germline V gene has CDR1 SQVTM and CDR2 ANQGSEA. V was shortened by 7 bases and J by 1 base, with 10 bases between the two germline ends. This CDR3 is 13 amino acids long. This clonotype came up many times. Its antigen is undetermined. TCRdb itself ran the 5' RACE reads through MiXCR, one entry per CDR3 protein. Among roughly 150,000 distinct CDR3 sequences listed, 6% to 8% were seen once. The sample consisted of blood, either unsorted or a sorted T cell fraction (not recorded which). The chain uses TRBV29-1 and TRBJ2-2, with D unresolved. This TCR was sampled from a female donor with ankylosing spondylitis or in good health (not recorded which). CDR3 coding DNA: TGCAGCGGAGAAGACTGGAACACCGGGGAGCTGTTTTTT. As protein: CSGEDWNTGELFF.